This is a list of T cell receptor beta chains from one sample in a study of blood T cell repertoires in COVID-19. Only in-frame clones appear in the TCRdb table, and some are missing; sequencing was by immunoSEQ multiplex PCR. The top ten clones hold 9% to 10% of a sample with over 20,000 clones, 80% to 90% of them seen once. Sequences were obtained from peripheral blood. The source is a man aged 70 or older with acute or convalescent COVID-19. Each CDR3 is given with its conserved first and last residue. A D gene is named only where the DNA matches it firmly. Size values are once, few and many counts, or a class for expanded clones, and some rows have none.

d_call clone_size cdr3_length j_call v_call cdr3_aa cdr3_nt
TRBD2 - 12 TRBJ2-7 TRBV6-4 CARRTRIYEQYF TGTGCCAGACGGACTAGGATCTACGAGCAGTACTTC
- - 15 TRBJ1-1 TRBV6-5 CASSYSNRADTEAFF TGTGCCAGCAGTTACTCGAACAGGGCCGACACTGAAGCTTTCTTT
TRBD2 - 14 TRBJ2-7 TRBV5-1 CASSRAGSSYEQYF TGCGCCAGCAGCCGAGCGGGGTCCTCCTACGAGCAGTACTTC
TRBD1 few 15 TRBJ1-2 TRBV7-9 CASSLDRGFNYGYTF TGTGCCAGCAGCTTAGACAGGGGGTTTAACTATGGCTACACCTTC
TRBD1 - 15 TRBJ1-1 TRBV2 CASSPTGTGGTEAFF TGTGCCAGCAGCCCAACCGGGACAGGGGGGACTGAAGCTTTCTTT
- - 14 TRBJ1-6 TRBV5-1 CASSLGQENSPLHF TGCGCCAGCAGCTTGGGACAGGAAAATTCACCCCTCCACTTT
- - 14 TRBJ1-3 TRBV9 CASSVARGTDTIYF TGTGCCAGCAGCGTAGCTCGGGGTACAGACACCATATATTTT
TRBD1 few 14 TRBJ1-2 TRBV28 CASSSGQANYGYTF TGTGCCAGCAGTTCGGGACAGGCTAACTATGGCTACACCTTC
TRBD1 few 16 TRBJ1-1 TRBV4-1 CASSQGQGARGTEAFF TGCGCCAGCAGCCAGGGTCAGGGGGCGCGTGGCACTGAAGCTTTCTTT
TRBD1 - 13 TRBJ1-3 TRBV29-1 CSVGDRAGNTIYF TGCAGCGTTGGGGACAGGGCCGGAAACACCATATATTTT